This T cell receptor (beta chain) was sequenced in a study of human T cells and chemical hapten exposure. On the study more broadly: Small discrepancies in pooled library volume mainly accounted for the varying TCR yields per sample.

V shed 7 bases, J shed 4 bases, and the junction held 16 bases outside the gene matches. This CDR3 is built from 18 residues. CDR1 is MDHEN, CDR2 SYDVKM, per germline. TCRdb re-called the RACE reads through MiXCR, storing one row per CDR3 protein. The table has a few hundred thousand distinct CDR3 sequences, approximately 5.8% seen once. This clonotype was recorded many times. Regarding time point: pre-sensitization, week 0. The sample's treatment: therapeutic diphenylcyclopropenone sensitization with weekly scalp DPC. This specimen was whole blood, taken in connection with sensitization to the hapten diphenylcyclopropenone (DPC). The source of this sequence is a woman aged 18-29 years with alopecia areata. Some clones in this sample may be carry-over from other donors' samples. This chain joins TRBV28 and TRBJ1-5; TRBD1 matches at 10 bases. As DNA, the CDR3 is TGTGCCAGCAATCCACGTAGACAGGGGGCCCGCCCTAATCAGCCCCAGCATTTT. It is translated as CASNPRRQGARPNQPQHF.